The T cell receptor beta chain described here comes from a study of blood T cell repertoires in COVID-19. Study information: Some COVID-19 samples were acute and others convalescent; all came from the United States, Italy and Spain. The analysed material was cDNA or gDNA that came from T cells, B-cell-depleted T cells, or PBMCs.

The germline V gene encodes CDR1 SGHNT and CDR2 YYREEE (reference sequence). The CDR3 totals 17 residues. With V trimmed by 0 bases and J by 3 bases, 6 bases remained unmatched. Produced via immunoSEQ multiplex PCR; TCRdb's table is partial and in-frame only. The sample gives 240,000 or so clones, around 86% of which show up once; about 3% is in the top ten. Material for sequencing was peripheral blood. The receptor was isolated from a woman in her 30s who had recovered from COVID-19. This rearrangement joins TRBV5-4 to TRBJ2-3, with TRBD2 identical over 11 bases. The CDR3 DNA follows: TGTGCCAGCAGCTTGGTTTTTAGCGGGGGGGCGACAGATACGCAGTATTTT. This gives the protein CASSLVFSGGATDTQYF.